This passage covers 31 T cell receptor beta chains from one sample sequenced in a study of technical replicates of blood from several donors. Profiled with immunoSEQ multiplex PCR; TCRdb holds only in-frame clones, not every one. The sample lists around 70,000 clones; around 93% were seen once. Sample: T cells isolated from PBMCs. The receptors shown here come from a human donor in good health.

V is TRBV11-2 and J is TRBJ2-7; 12 bases fit TRBD2. Losses at the gene ends were 3 bases for V and 9 bases for J; bases not matched to a gene: 6. This CDR3 has 14 amino acids. CDR1 is SGHAT and CDR2 is FQNNGV in the germline V gene. For the CDR3, the DNA is TGTGCCAGCAGCTTTGGGACTAGCGGGTCGGTGCAGTACTTC. Its translation is CASSFGTSGSVQYF.

The chain joins TRBV10-2 to TRBJ2-5; 9 positions match TRBD2. The CDR3 runs to 15 residues. Germline-derived CDR1 and CDR2 are WSHSY and SAAADI. Unmatched junction bases numbered 10, after V lost 0 bases and J lost 11 bases. CDR3 amino acids: CASSESALAGRWQYF. In DNA form, the CDR3 reads TGCGCCAGCAGTGAGTCCGCGCTAGCGGGACGTTGGCAGTACTTC.

The rearrangement links TRBV4-1 to TRBJ1-1, with D possibly TRBD1 on 6 matching bases. Trimming removed 4 bases at V and 1 base at J, with 10 bases between. Germline loops: CDR1 MGHRA, CDR2 YSYEKL. The CDR3 is 14 amino acids. CDR3: CASSLQGGNTEAFF. In DNA form, the CDR3 reads TGCGCCAGCAGCCTACAGGGTGGGAACACTGAAGCTTTCTTT.

The chain links TRBV19 to TRBJ1-2; D gene ambiguous. The CDR3 covers 16 residues. Germline CDR1 LNHDA, CDR2 SQIVND (reference sequence). Trimming took 5 bases from V and 5 from J, leaving 21 bases between them. CDR3 sequence: CASSSEPYGFAYGYTF. DNA for the CDR3: TGTGCCAGTAGTTCGGAGCCGTACGGATTCGCATATGGCTACACCTTC.

A single count supports this clone. This chain joins TRBV25-1 and TRBJ1-1; D uncertain. The CDR3 has 13 residues. V lost 4 bases and J lost 4, with 10 bases in between. The germline V gene encodes CDR1 MGHDK and CDR2 SYGVNS. In DNA form, the CDR3 reads TGTGCCAGCAGTGCAGCGCGGGTCACTGAAGCTTTCTTT. The encoded protein is CASSAARVTEAFF.

The CDR3 is CASSRDFPLSPGSSYEQYF. DNA of the CDR3: TGTGCCAGCTCACGGGACTTTCCGTTGAGCCCGGGAAGCTCCTACGAGCAGTACTTC. The genes are TRBV18 and TRBJ2-7, with D possibly matching TRBD2 (6 bases). V lost 4 bases, J lost 0 bases, and 25 bases lay in between. Germline V gene sequence: CDR1 KGHSH, CDR2 LQKENI. This CDR3 has 19 residues.

This clone is a singleton in its sample. The chain recombines TRBV6-1 with TRBJ1-6, with 7 nucleotides matching TRBD1. The V gene end was trimmed by 6 bases and the J gene end by 9 bases; junction bases not matched to a gene: 8. The CDR3 totals 14 residues. Per the germline V gene, CDR1 is MNHNS and CDR2 is SASEGT. The CDR3 loop is CASRTGTVSSPLHF. DNA for the CDR3: TGTGCCAGCAGGACCGGGACAGTAAGTTCACCCCTCCACTTT.

The CDR3 DNA sequence: TGTGCCAGCAGTCTTACAGCCTTCATCGACAATGAGCAGTTCTTC. Its translation is CASSLTAFIDNEQFF. J is TRBJ2-1 and V is TRBV6-1; D unresolved. Germline V gene sequence: CDR1 MNHNS, CDR2 SASEGT. The CDR3 covers 15 residues. V was pared by 5 bases and J by 5 bases, with 16 bases between.

This chain uses TRBV5-1 with TRBJ2-7, with D possibly being TRBD2 (7 bases). Trimming took 0 bases from V and 1 from J, leaving 14 bases between them. The CDR3 runs 16 residues. Germline loops: CDR1 SGHRS, CDR2 YFSETQ. DNA of the CDR3: TGCGCCAGCAGCTTGGCCGTCGCGGGGGCATCCTACGAGCAGTACTTC. This translates into CASSLAVAGASYEQYF.

The chain recombines TRBV14 with TRBJ2-7; unclear D gene. Trimming took 3 bases from V and 4 from J, leaving 13 bases between them. Germline CDR1 and CDR2: SGHDN and FVKESK. The CDR3 sequence is 14 residues long. The DNA for the CDR3 is TGTGCCAGCAGCCAGAACCCGCGCGCGTACGAGCAGTACTTC. It encodes CASSQNPRAYEQYF.

The rearrangement links TRBV28 to TRBJ1-1; D is uncertain. With 2 bases removed from V and 3 bases from J, the gap between germline ends came to 10 bases. Per the germline V gene, CDR1 is MDHEN and CDR2 is SYDVKM. CDR3 length: 14 residues. The CDR3 reads CASSLMGGDTEAFF. The CDR3 nucleotides read TGTGCCAGCAGTTTAATGGGCGGGGACACTGAAGCTTTCTTT.

The rearrangement joins TRBV7-9 to TRBJ2-1; 12 nucleotides agree with TRBD2. J gave up 8 bases and V 6 bases, and 8 bases lay outside the gene matches. Germline assignment: CDR1 SEHNR and CDR2 FQNEAQ (reference sequence). The CDR3 sequence is 15 residues long. The CDR3 spells CASRPTSGRLDEQFF. The CDR3 DNA reads as TGTGCCAGCAGGCCTACTAGCGGGAGGCTGGATGAGCAGTTCTTC.

This chain links TRBV5-6 with TRBJ1-1; D perhaps matches TRBD1 (5 bases). V dropped 1 base and J dropped 4 bases, with 14 bases sitting between them. The CDR3 is 15 residues long. The V gene's germline CDR1 is SGHDT and CDR2 YYEEEE. The CDR3 sequence is CASSLTTAGGTEAFF. CDR3 nucleotide sequence: TGTGCCAGCAGCTTGACGACCGCGGGGGGCACTGAAGCTTTCTTT. Variable domain in full (rest from reference TRBV5-6 and TRBJ1-1): DAGVTQSPTHLIKTRGQQVTLRCSPKSGHDTVSWYQQALGQGPQFIFQYYEEEERQRGNFPDRFSGHQFPNYSSELNVNALLLGDSALYLCASSLTTAGGTEAFFGQGTRLTVV.

The chain joins TRBV19 to TRBJ2-7; D is possibly TRBD2 (6 bases). Deletions cut 3 bases from V and 2 bases from J, with 17 bases between. In germline, CDR1 is LNHDA, CDR2 SQIVND (reference sequence). This CDR3 is built from 16 residues. DNA of the CDR3: TGTGCCAGTAGTATGAGCCTCGGGACTGGTACCTACGAGCAGTACTTC. Its protein is CASSMSLGTGTYEQYF. The full variable domain, in which reference TRBV19 and TRBJ2-7 provide the parts outside the CDR3, is DGGITQSPKYLFRKEGQNVTLSCEQNLNHDAMYWYRQDPGQGLRLIYYSQIVNDFQKGDIAEGYSVSREKKESFPLTVTSAQKNPTAFYLCASSMSLGTGTYEQYFGPGTRLTVT.

The chain recombines TRBV15 with TRBJ2-1; the D gene is possibly TRBD2 (7 bases). Per the germline V gene, CDR1 is LNHNV and CDR2 is YYDKDF (reference sequence). V dropped 0 bases and J dropped 7 bases, with 13 bases sitting between them. The CDR3 extends over 15 amino acids. The CDR3 nucleotides are TGTGCCACCAGCAGAGATTGGGGAGGGGGTAATGAGCAGTTCTTC. Protein sequence: CATSRDWGGGNEQFF.

This rearrangement joins TRBV7-8 to TRBJ2-7, with D possibly TRBD1 on 5 matching bases. This CDR3 comprises 16 residues. The V gene's germline CDR1 is SGHVS and CDR2 FQNEAQ. The V end lost 4 bases, the J end lost 1 base, and 17 bases lay between the germline ends. The CDR3 DNA follows: TGTGCCAGCAGCTGGGGCCTGGGTCAAGGGTCCTACGAGCAGTACTTC. As protein: CASSWGLGQGSYEQYF.

V and J are TRBV6-1 and TRBJ2-7, with D unclear. The V end was cut by 2 bases, the J end by 2 bases, with 4 bases between. This CDR3 has 12 amino acids. The germline V gene has CDR1 MNHNS and CDR2 SASEGT. The CDR3 bases are TGTGCCAGCAGTGAAACGGCCTACGAGCAGTACTTC. Protein product: CASSETAYEQYF.

As to this clone: Within the sample, other DNA sequences also encode this same CDR3. The V and J genes are TRBV5-1 and TRBJ2-3; TRBD2 matches 9 bases. Germline trimming cut 2 bases from V and 3 bases from J; bases unmatched to any gene: 1. The length of the CDR3 is 14 residues. Looked up from germline, CDR1 is SGHRS and CDR2 is YFSETQ. CDR3 sequence reads: CASSLAGGTDTQYF. The CDR3 coding sequence is TGCGCCAGCAGCTTAGCGGGAGGAACAGATACGCAGTATTTT.

J is TRBJ2-1 and V is TRBV19; weak D call: TRBD2 (9 bases). Germline V gene data show CDR1 as LNHDA and CDR2 as SQIVND (reference sequence). Trimming shortened V by 6 bases and J by 10 bases, and 22 bases separated the two germline ends. CDR3 size: 15 residues. The CDR3 region has the DNA TGTGCCAGTAGCCAGGGGGCGGGAGGGCCCCGGGAGCAGTTCTTC. Protein: CASSQGAGGPREQFF.

The rearrangement uses TRBV6-6 and TRBJ2-5; perhaps TRBD2 as D (6 bases). The CDR3 runs to 15 residues. Trimming took off 4 bases at V and 2 bases at J, with 14 bases between the two ends. Germline V lookup: CDR1 MNHNY, CDR2 SVGAGI (reference sequence). The CDR3 DNA follows: TGTGCCAGCAGTTTGGGGGGATCGGGGCAAGAGACCCAGTACTTC. Amino acids: CASSLGGSGQETQYF.

The rearrangement links TRBV7-9 to TRBJ2-3; 8 positions match TRBD2. The CDR3 consists of 18 residues. CDR1 and CDR2 from the germline V gene are SEHNR and FQNEAQ (reference sequence). J gave up 2 bases and V 6 bases, and 16 bases lay outside the gene matches. CDR3 sequence reads: CASRTTRTSSGNTDTQYF. The DNA for the CDR3 is TGTGCCAGCAGAACCACCCGGACTAGCAGCGGAAACACAGATACGCAGTATTTT.

The chain couples TRBV12-5 to TRBJ1-1, with D possibly TRBD1 on 5 matching bases. The CDR3 runs to 13 residues. Germline V gives CDR1 LGHNT, CDR2 FRNRAP. V lost 4 bases, J lost 6 bases, and 12 bases lay in between. CDR3 in DNA: TGTGCTAGTGGTTCCAGGGCTTCACCTGAAGCTTTCTTT. It codes for CASGSRASPEAFF.

The gene calls are TRBV15 and TRBJ2-2, with D uncertain. The CDR3 length is 17 residues. Trimming pared 0 bases from V and 4 bases from J, leaving 15 bases between. Germline V gene data show CDR1 as LNHNV and CDR2 as YYDKDF (reference sequence). CDR3 in amino acids: CATSREISRMITGELFF. CDR3 coding DNA: TGTGCCACCAGCAGAGAGATATCTAGAATGATCACCGGGGAGCTGTTTTTT.

The J gene is TRBJ2-1, the V gene TRBV5-1; D remains ambiguous. CDR3 length equals 14 residues. In germline, CDR1 is SGHRS, CDR2 YFSETQ. Trimming removed 1 base at V and 0 bases at J, with 5 bases between. The chain's CDR3 is CASSLSGSYNEQFF. CDR3 DNA: TGCGCCAGCAGCTTGTCGGGCTCCTACAATGAGCAGTTCTTC.

This chain connects TRBV28 to TRBJ2-5; D unclear. V dropped 4 bases and J dropped 2 bases, with 14 bases sitting between them. Looked up from germline, CDR1 is MDHEN and CDR2 is SYDVKM. The CDR3 has 15 residues. CDR3 sequence reads: CASSSNGGVQETQYF. The CDR3, as DNA: TGTGCCAGCAGTTCGAACGGTGGTGTGCAAGAGACCCAGTACTTC. The full variable domain, completed using reference TRBV28 and TRBJ2-5, is DVKVTQSSRYLVKRTGEKVFLECVQDMDHENMFWYRQDPGLGLRLIYFSYDVKMKEKGDIPEGYSVSREKKERFSLILESASTNQTSMYLCASSSNGGVQETQYFGPGTRLLVL.

This rearrangement joins TRBV7-6 to TRBJ2-3; TRBD2 is a possible D gene (6 bases). The CDR3 spans 16 residues. Germline CDR1 is SGHVS and CDR2 is FNYEAQ. Deletions cut 5 bases from V and 2 bases from J, with 17 bases between. The CDR3 protein is CASSQRTISFTDTQYF. Here the CDR3 DNA reads TGTGCCAGCAGCCAGAGGACTATCTCCTTCACAGATACGCAGTATTTT.

The CDR3 bases are TGCGCCAGCAGCCTTACCCTGACGGGGGGTTCCTACGAGCAGTACTTC. This encodes CASSLTLTGGSYEQYF. The chain is built from TRBV4-1 and TRBJ2-7; the match to TRBD2 covers 7 bases. The CDR3 sequence is 16 residues long. CDR1 is MGHRA, CDR2 YSYEKL, per germline. Trimming took 4 bases from V and 1 from J; bases not matched to a gene: 10.

The rearrangement uses TRBV5-6 and TRBJ1-4; TRBD1 matches at 7 bases. This CDR3 spans 14 amino acids. CDR1 is SGHDT, CDR2 YYEEEE, per germline. V lost 4 bases and J lost 7; bases outside the gene matches: 7. The CDR3 DNA sequence: TGTGCCAGCAGCAGACAGGGATTGATTGAAAAACTGTTTTTT. Translated, it gives CASSRQGLIEKLFF.

The genes are TRBV4-1 and TRBJ1-5; D ambiguous. The germline gives CDR1 MGHRA, CDR2 YSYEKL. V lost 1 base to trimming and J lost 6 bases, with 10 bases between them. The CDR3 extends over 14 amino acids. CDR3 sequence (DNA): TGCGCCAGCAGCCAAGGGTCGACAACTCAGCCCCAGCATTTT. Translated, it gives CASSQGSTTQPQHF.

V usage is TRBV18 and J usage is TRBJ1-5; TRBD1 matches at 7 bases. The CDR3 is 14 residues long. V dropped 5 bases and J dropped 9; count of bases not matched to a gene: 10. Germline V gives CDR1 KGHSH, CDR2 LQKENI. The CDR3 nucleotides read TGTGCCAGCTCAGTTCGACAGGGAAGTGCGCCCCAGCATTTT. Translated, it gives CASSVRQGSAPQHF. The full variable domain, in which reference TRBV18 and TRBJ1-5 provide the parts outside the CDR3, is NAGVMQNPRHLVRRRGQEARLRCSPMKGHSHVYWYRQLPEEGLKFMVYLQKENIIDESGMPKERFSAEFPKEGPSILRIQQVVRGDSAAYFCASSVRQGSAPQHFGDGTRLSIL.

The V gene is TRBV6-5, the J gene TRBJ2-7; TRBD2 matches 10 bases. The trim removed 0 bases at V and 4 bases at J, leaving 6 bases unmatched. The CDR3 covers 16 residues. CDR1 and CDR2 (germline): MNHEY, SVGAGI. CDR3 region: CASSYSAGGTTYEQYF. CDR3 sequence (DNA): TGTGCCAGCAGTTACTCAGCGGGAGGGACAACGTACGAGCAGTACTTC.